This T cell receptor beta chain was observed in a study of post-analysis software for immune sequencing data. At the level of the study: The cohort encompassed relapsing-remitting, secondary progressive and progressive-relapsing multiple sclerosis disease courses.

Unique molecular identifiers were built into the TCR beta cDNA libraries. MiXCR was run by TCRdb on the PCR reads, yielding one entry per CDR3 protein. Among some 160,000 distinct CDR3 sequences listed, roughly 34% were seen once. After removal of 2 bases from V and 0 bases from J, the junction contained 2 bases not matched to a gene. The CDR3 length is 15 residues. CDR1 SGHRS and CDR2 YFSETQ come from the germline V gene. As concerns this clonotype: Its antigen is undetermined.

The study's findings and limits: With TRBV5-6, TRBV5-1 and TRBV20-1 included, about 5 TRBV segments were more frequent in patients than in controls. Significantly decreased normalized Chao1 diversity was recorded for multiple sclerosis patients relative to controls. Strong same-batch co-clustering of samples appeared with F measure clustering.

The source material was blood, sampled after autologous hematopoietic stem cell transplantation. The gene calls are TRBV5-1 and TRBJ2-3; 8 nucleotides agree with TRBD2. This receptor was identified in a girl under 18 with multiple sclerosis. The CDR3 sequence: CASSLLAASTDTQYF. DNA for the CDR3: TGCGCCAGCAGCTTACTAGCGGCTAGCACAGATACGCAGTATTTT.